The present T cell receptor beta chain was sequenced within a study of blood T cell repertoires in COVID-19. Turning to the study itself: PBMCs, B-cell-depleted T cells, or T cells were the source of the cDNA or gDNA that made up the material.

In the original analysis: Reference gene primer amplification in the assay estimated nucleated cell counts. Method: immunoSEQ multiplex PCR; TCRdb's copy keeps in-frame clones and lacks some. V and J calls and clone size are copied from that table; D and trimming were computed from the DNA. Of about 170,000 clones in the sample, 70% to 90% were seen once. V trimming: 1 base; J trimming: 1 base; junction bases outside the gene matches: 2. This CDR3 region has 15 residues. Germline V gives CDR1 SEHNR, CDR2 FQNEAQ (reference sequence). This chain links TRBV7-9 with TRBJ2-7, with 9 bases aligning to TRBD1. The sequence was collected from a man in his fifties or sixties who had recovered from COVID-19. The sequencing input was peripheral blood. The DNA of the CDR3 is TGTGCCAGCAGCTTAGGGGACAGGGCTTCCTACGAGCAGTACTTC. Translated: CASSLGDRASYEQYF.